This record covers a single TCR beta chain. Antigen unknown. Sequenced by immunoSEQ multiplex PCR; TCRdb stores in-frame clones only, minus some. Of 9,500 to 15,000 clones detected, roughly 71% appear once; the ten largest clones hold roughly 10%. Germline assignment: CDR1 SGHKS and CDR2 YYEKEE (reference sequence). The CDR3 consists of 14 residues. The V end was cut by 4 bases, the J end by 1 base, with 12 bases between. The data were taken from a study of OX40 agonist ivuxolimab in advanced cancers. Study-level background: Patients were treated with ivuxolimab, an agonistic anti-OX40 (CD134) antibody. The dose-escalation group included hepatocellular carcinoma, melanoma, renal cell carcinoma and head and neck cancer. General observations from the study: Compared with CD4+, CD8+ T cells on average had more expanded clones. Normalized T-cell clonal expansion was also low in a subset of nonresponders.

The rearrangement links TRBV5-5 to TRBJ2-7, with D unresolved. The sequence came from an adult with an advanced solid tumor such as melanoma, head and neck, liver or kidney cancer. Sequenced material: CD4+ or CD8+ T cells sorted from blood, taken in a trial of the OX40 agonist ivuxolimab. The DNA for the CDR3 is TGTGCCAGCAGCCCACAAAGTAGGTCCTACGAGCAGTACTTC. As protein: CASSPQSRSYEQYF.